The 32 T cell receptor beta chains below come from one sample, sequenced in a study of molecular identifiers for immune sequencing clone quantification. MiXCR was run by TCRdb on the PCR reads, yielding one entry per CDR3 protein. This sample carries approximately 630,000 distinct CDR3 sequences, about 25% of them seen once, and the ten largest clones take approximately 0.75%. Source material: naive CD8+ T cells from blood, with Jurkat cell RNA spiked in. The subset: FACS-sorted CD8+CD4-CCR7+CD45RA+ naive T cells. These receptors came from a human donor in good health. Some libraries in this study had Jurkat cell RNA spiked in.

A note on this clonotype: It may be a read error: a sequence one base away is much more abundant. The rearrangement joins TRBV28 to TRBJ2-7; D might be TRBD1 or TRBD2, each matching 5 bases. Trimming shortened V by 6 bases and J by 0 bases, and 12 bases separated the two germline ends. From germline, CDR1 is MDHEN and CDR2 SYDVKM. This CDR3 is built from 14 residues. In nucleotides, the CDR3 is TGTGCCAGCAGATCCGGGGACCGCTCCTACGAGCAGTACTTC. It translates to CASRSGDRSYEQYF.

In this sample, this clonotype turned up many times. J is TRBJ2-4 and V is TRBV6-2 or TRBV6-3; no firm D call. V shed 2 bases and J shed 0 bases, with 11 bases lying between them. The CDR3 covers 16 residues. Germline assignment: CDR1 MNHEY and CDR2 SVGEGT. CDR3 in amino acids: CASSYPDMIAKNIQYF. CDR3 nucleotide sequence: TGTGCCAGCAGTTACCCCGACATGATAGCCAAAAACATTCAGTACTTC.

The table lists this clonotype with a few counts. The chain combines TRBV29-1 with TRBJ1-3; D gene unclear. CDR1 SQVTM and CDR2 ANQGSEA come from the germline V gene. The CDR3 consists of 14 residues. With 0 bases removed from V and 0 bases from J, the gap between germline ends came to 6 bases. CDR3 protein: CSVEEQSSGNTIYF. CDR3 bases: TGCAGCGTTGAAGAACAGAGCTCTGGAAACACCATATATTTT.

Details on this clonotype: A read error may produce the germline difference seen at one junction end. The rearrangement joins TRBV12-3 or TRBV12-4 to TRBJ1-1; D may be TRBD1 (6 bases). CDR3 size: 14 residues. CDR3 sequence (DNA): TGTGCCAGCAATTTAGCACAGGGGAACACTGAAGCTTTCTTT. Its translation: CASNLAQGNTEAFF.

This clonotype was seen ten or more times. The chain has TRBV20-1 and TRBJ2-7; 9 nucleotides match TRBD2. Germline V CDR1 and CDR2: DFQATT, SNEGSKA (reference sequence). V shed 6 bases and J 7 bases; nucleotides not matched to a gene: 10. The CDR3 is made up of 13 amino acids. CDR3 amino acids: CSARLAGDLEQYF. For the CDR3, the DNA is TGCAGTGCCAGATTAGCGGGGGACTTGGAGCAGTACTTC.

This clonotype was found many times. J is TRBJ1-1 and V is TRBV4-1; unclear D gene. The CDR3 has 16 residues. CDR1 is MGHRA and CDR2 is YSYEKL in the germline V gene. Trimming pared 0 bases from V and 0 bases from J, leaving 11 bases between. The CDR3 spells CASSQDPDGMNTEAFF. CDR3 bases: TGCGCCAGCAGCCAAGATCCGGACGGCATGAACACTGAAGCTTTCTTT.

This clonotype was picked up many times. The V and J genes are TRBV9 and TRBJ1-1; no definite D call. Germline CDR1 reads SGDLS; CDR2 reads YYNGEE. The V and J ends lost 0 bases and 5 bases respectively, with 2 bases between them. The CDR3 is 11 amino acids. The CDR3 loop reads CASSVVTEAFF. CDR3 DNA: TGTGCCAGCAGCGTAGTTACTGAAGCTTTCTTT.

This clonotype was recorded at least ten times. The rearrangement joins TRBV12-3 or TRBV12-4 to TRBJ1-1; no firm D call. The CDR3 runs to 15 residues. V lost 4 bases, J lost 1 base, and 13 bases lay in between. CDR3 in amino acids: CASSSGIGQNTEAFF. As DNA, the CDR3 is TGTGCCAGCAGTTCCGGGATAGGGCAGAACACTGAAGCTTTCTTT.

Concerning this clonotype: A much larger clone sits a single nucleotide away, making a read error possible. The chain joins TRBV6-1 to TRBJ2-6; perhaps TRBD1 as D (6 bases). V was pared by 3 bases and J by 2 bases, with 23 bases between. The CDR3 length is 20 residues. CDR1 and CDR2 from the germline V gene are MNHNS and SASEGT. This chain's CDR3 is CASSEGFPGRTDPGANVLTF. The CDR3 region has the DNA TGTGCCAGCAGTGAGGGGTTTCCGGGACGGACAGACCCTGGGGCCAACGTCCTGACTTTC.

This clonotype was counted ten times or more. The chain combines TRBV20-1 with TRBJ2-7; tentatively, D is TRBD1 (5 bases). Germline V gives CDR1 DFQATT, CDR2 SNEGSKA (reference sequence). This CDR3 contains 14 residues. Trimming left V 0 bases short and J 1 base short, with 10 bases between. The chain's CDR3 is CSARDRATSYEQYF. CDR3 coding DNA: TGCAGTGCTAGAGACAGGGCGACGTCCTACGAGCAGTACTTC.

Of note for this clonotype: A much larger clone lies one base from this, so it may be a read error. The chain links TRBV27 to TRBJ2-3, with no clear D. This CDR3 has 13 amino acids. Germline V lookup: CDR1 MNHEY, CDR2 SMNVEV (reference sequence). In nucleotides, the CDR3 is TGTGCCCGCAGTTTATCGAAAAGAGATACGCAGTATTTT. As protein: CARSLSKRDTQYF.

The rearrangement joins TRBV19 to TRBJ2-7; no clear D gene. V was cut by 3 bases and J by 0 bases, with 15 bases left in between. The length of the CDR3 is 16 residues. Germline CDR1 LNHDA, CDR2 SQIVND (reference sequence). CDR3 residues: CASSIEWPASSYEQYF. The CDR3 region has the DNA TGTGCCAGTAGTATCGAGTGGCCGGCCAGCTCCTACGAGCAGTACTTC. The variable domain in full, with the rest retrieved from reference TRBV19 and TRBJ2-7, is DGGITQSPKYLFRKEGQNVTLSCEQNLNHDAMYWYRQDPGQGLRLIYYSQIVNDFQKGDIAEGYSVSREKKESFPLTVTSAQKNPTAFYLCASSIEWPASSYEQYFGPGTRLTVT.

This clonotype was seen ten or more times. V usage is TRBV7-3 and J usage is TRBJ2-2, with D maybe TRBD2 (6 bases). Germline-derived CDR1 and CDR2 are SGHTA and FQGTGA. V shed 2 bases and J shed 8 bases, with 9 bases lying between them. The CDR3 loop spans 13 amino acids. CDR3 bases: TGTGCCAGCAGCTTAGCGGGACCTGGGGAGCTGTTTTTT. Protein product: CASSLAGPGELFF. Variable domain in full (rest from reference TRBV7-3 and TRBJ2-2): GAGVSQTPSNKVTEKGKYVELRCDPISGHTALYWYRQSLGQGPEFLIYFQGTGAADDSGLPNDRFFAVRPEGSVSTLKIQRTERGDSAVYLCASSLAGPGELFFGEGSRLTVL.

The chain links TRBV19 to TRBJ2-1, with a weak D call TRBD1 (5 bases). V was pared by 1 base and J by 0 bases, with 7 bases between. This CDR3 is 15 amino acids long. Germline CDR1 and CDR2: LNHDA and SQIVND (reference sequence). The CDR3 region is CASSIVGHSYNEQFF. The CDR3 coding sequence is TGTGCCAGTAGTATAGTTGGACACTCCTACAATGAGCAGTTCTTC.

This clonotype was observed a few times. The genes are TRBV11-2 and TRBJ2-7; D might be TRBD2 (7 bases). CDR1 and CDR2 (germline): SGHAT, FQNNGV. This CDR3 contains 15 residues. Trimming left V 5 bases short and J 5 bases short, with 19 bases between. The DNA for the CDR3 is TGTGCCAGCAGCCACGGTGGGGGGGCCGGGGACGAGCAGTACTTC. Protein sequence: CASSHGGGAGDEQYF.

This clonotype was seen a single time. Compared with germline, one end of the junction differs, possibly owing to a read error. J is TRBJ2-7 and V is TRBV28, with unresolved D. Germline CDR1 and CDR2: MDHEN and SYDVKM. The CDR3 runs to 16 residues. CDR3 amino acids: CASSSPRRAPDYEQYF. CDR3 nucleotides: TGCGCCAGCAGTTCCCCCCGCCGGGCCCCGGACTACGAGCAGTACTTC.

This clonotype was recorded at least ten times. This sequence joins TRBV4-3 and TRBJ1-1; D possibly corresponds to TRBD1 (5 bases). Per the germline V gene, CDR1 is LGHNA and CDR2 is YSLEER. Deletions cut 0 bases from V and 8 bases from J, with 16 bases between. This CDR3 is 15 amino acids long. The CDR3 bases are TGCGCCAGCAGCCAAGATCGGGGCCCCCAGAGGGAAGCTTTCTTT. Amino acid sequence: CASSQDRGPQREAFF.

This clonotype was seen ten or more times. The genes are TRBV4-3 and TRBJ2-7; no firm D call. The CDR3 loop spans 13 amino acids. With 0 bases removed from V and 3 bases from J, the gap between germline ends came to 6 bases. CDR1 is LGHNA and CDR2 is YSLEER in the germline V gene. DNA for the CDR3: TGCGCCAGCAGCCAAGAAGACGACTACGAGCAGTACTTC. Protein product: CASSQEDDYEQYF.

About this clonotype itself: The junction departs from the called germline gene at one end, perhaps through a read error. This chain uses TRBV14 with TRBJ2-3; 9 bases match TRBD2. The CDR3 sequence is 17 residues long. From germline, CDR1 is SGHDN and CDR2 FVKESK. For the CDR3, the DNA is TGTGCCAGCAGCCTCCCCCCTAGCGGGGCCCTTCGGGATACGCCGTATTTT. The encoded protein is CASSLPPSGALRDTPYF. Looking up the rest from reference TRBV14 and TRBJ2-3 gives the full variable domain: EAGVTQFPSHSVIEKGQTVTLRCDPISGHDNLYWYRRVMGKEIKFLLHFVKESKQDESGMPNNRFLAERTGGTYSTLKVQPAELEDSGVYFCASSLPPSGALRDTPYFGPGTRLTVL.

In this sample, this clonotype turned up many times. The chain is built from TRBV7-9 and TRBJ1-1; D unresolved. Germline assignment: CDR1 SEHNR and CDR2 FQNEAQ (reference sequence). V was trimmed by 5 bases and J by 4 bases, leaving 14 bases between them. The CDR3 is 14 amino acids. CDR3 sequence reads: CASSPVLPGTEAFF. In DNA form, the CDR3 reads TGTGCCAGCAGCCCCGTCTTGCCGGGCACTGAAGCTTTCTTT.

A single count supports this clonotype. The chain couples TRBV19 to TRBJ2-4; 8 nucleotides agree with TRBD1. The junction had 10 bases not matched to a gene; V was cut back by 5 bases and J by 7 bases. CDR1 is LNHDA, CDR2 SQIVND, per germline (reference sequence). This CDR3 contains 15 residues. CDR3 sequence reads: CASSSGSRGLNIQYF. CDR3 bases: TGTGCCAGTAGTTCGGGATCCAGGGGGCTGAACATTCAGTACTTC.

This clonotype appeared many times. V gene TRBV20-1 combines with J gene TRBJ1-2; no clear D gene. The CDR3 length is 12 residues. Germline V gene lookup returns CDR1 DFQATT and CDR2 SNEGSKA (reference sequence). The CDR3 DNA reads TGCACCCACGGTCGGGGAGACTATGGCTACACCTTC. This gives the protein CTHGRGDYGYTF.

The J gene is TRBJ2-3, the V gene TRBV4-1; maybe TRBD1 (5 bases). The CDR3 loop spans 15 amino acids. Germline CDR1 and CDR2: MGHRA and YSYEKL. V lost 1 base and J lost 1, with 9 bases in between. In DNA form, the CDR3 reads TGCGCCAGCAGCCAAGGGATAGGGGGCACAGATACGCAGTATTTT. Amino acids: CASSQGIGGTDTQYF.

The V call is TRBV2, the J call TRBJ1-1; 8 positions agree with TRBD1. From germline, CDR1 is SNHLY and CDR2 FYNNEI. The V gene end was trimmed by 6 bases and the J gene end by 6 bases; junction bases not matched to a gene: 12. The CDR3 has 15 amino acids. The CDR3 region is CASRRRQGKGAEAFF. Here the CDR3 DNA reads TGTGCCAGCAGACGACGACAGGGGAAAGGCGCTGAAGCTTTCTTT.

The CDR3 is CASSKPSSGNTIYF. CDR3 sequence (DNA): TGTGCCAGCAGTAAACCAAGCTCTGGAAACACCATATATTTT. The rearrangement joins TRBV6-1 to TRBJ1-3; no definite D call. V was shortened by 5 bases and J by 0 bases, with 8 bases between the two germline ends. Germline lookup yields CDR1 MNHNS and CDR2 SASEGT. This CDR3 contains 14 residues.

The chain recombines TRBV7-9 with TRBJ2-7, with D possibly being TRBD1 or TRBD2 (5 bases each). This CDR3 spans 13 amino acids. The V end was cut by 1 base, the J end by 5 bases, with 9 bases between. CDR1 SEHNR and CDR2 FQNEAQ come from the germline V gene (reference sequence). In nucleotides, the CDR3 is TGTGCCAGCAGCTTAGGGGGGATCCACGAGCAGTACTTC. It yields the protein CASSLGGIHEQYF.

The genes are TRBV27 and TRBJ2-7; the match to TRBD2 covers 11 bases. V lost 8 bases and J lost 4; bases outside the gene matches: 10. CDR3 size: 15 residues. Per germline, CDR1 MNHEY and CDR2 SMNVEV (reference sequence). CDR3 sequence: CASGTWPSGRYEQYF. CDR3 coding DNA: TGTGCCAGCGGAACGTGGCCTAGCGGGAGGTACGAGCAGTACTTC.

This clonotype turned up a few times. The chain carries TRBV7-9 and TRBJ1-2; a possible D gene is TRBD1 (5 bases). This CDR3 comprises 15 residues. Trimming took off 1 base at V and 6 bases at J, with 15 bases between the two ends. CDR1 and CDR2 (germline): SEHNR, FQNEAQ (reference sequence). The CDR3: CASSLEPQGTDGYTF. DNA of the CDR3: TGTGCCAGCAGCTTAGAACCTCAGGGTACGGATGGCTACACCTTC.

The gene calls are TRBV30 and TRBJ2-7; possibly TRBD1 for D (6 bases). Per germline, CDR1 GTSNPN and CDR2 SVGIG (reference sequence). V was clipped by 0 bases and J by 0 bases, with 12 bases between them. The CDR3 is 15 amino acids. The CDR3 loop reads CAWSVLRGSSYEQYF. In nucleotides, the CDR3 is TGTGCCTGGAGTGTACTAAGGGGGAGCTCCTACGAGCAGTACTTC.

This clonotype showed up many times. The chain is built from TRBV5-4 and TRBJ2-7, with 9 bases lining up with TRBD1. The germline V gene encodes CDR1 SGHNT and CDR2 YYREEE (reference sequence). V dropped 4 bases and J dropped 5; count of bases not matched to a gene: 7. The CDR3 totals 14 residues. The CDR3 sequence: CASSPPGQGHEQYF. CDR3 nucleotide sequence: TGTGCCAGCAGCCCGCCGGGACAGGGTCACGAGCAGTACTTC.

This chain uses TRBV27 with TRBJ2-3; D not certain. Germline lookup yields CDR1 MNHEY and CDR2 SMNVEV (reference sequence). V lost 5 bases and J 2 bases, leaving 8 bases between the germline ends. The length of the CDR3 is 13 residues. The CDR3 sequence: CASSLTLTDTQYF. CDR3 nucleotide sequence: TGTGCCAGCAGTCTAACCCTCACAGATACGCAGTATTTT.

Concerning this clonotype itself: Just one base apart from a much larger clone, this may be a read error. J is TRBJ2-5 and V is TRBV4-2; 11 bases fit TRBD2. With 6 bases clipped from V and 7 bases from J, the junction kept 4 bases outside the gene matches. Germline V gives CDR1 LGHNA, CDR2 YNFKEQ. The CDR3 extends over 13 amino acids. The CDR3 is CASRGLAEATQYF. CDR3 in DNA: TGTGCCAGCAGGGGACTAGCGGAAGCGACCCAGTACTTC.